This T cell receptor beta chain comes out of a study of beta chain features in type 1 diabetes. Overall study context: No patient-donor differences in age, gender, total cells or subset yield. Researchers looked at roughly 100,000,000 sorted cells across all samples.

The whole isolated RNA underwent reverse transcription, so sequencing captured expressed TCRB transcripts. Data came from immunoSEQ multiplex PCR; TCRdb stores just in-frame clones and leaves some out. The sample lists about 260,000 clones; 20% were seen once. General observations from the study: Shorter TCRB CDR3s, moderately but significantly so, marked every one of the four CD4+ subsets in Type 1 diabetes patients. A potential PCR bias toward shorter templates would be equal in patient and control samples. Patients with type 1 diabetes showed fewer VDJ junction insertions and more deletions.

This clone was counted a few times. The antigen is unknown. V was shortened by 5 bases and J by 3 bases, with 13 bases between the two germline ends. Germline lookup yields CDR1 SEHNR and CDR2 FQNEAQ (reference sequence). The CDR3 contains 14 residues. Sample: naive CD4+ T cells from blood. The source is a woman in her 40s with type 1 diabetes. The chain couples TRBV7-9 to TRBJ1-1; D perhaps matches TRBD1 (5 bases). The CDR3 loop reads CASSPGVVDTEAFF. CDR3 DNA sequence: TGTGCCAGCAGCCCGGGGGTAGTCGACACTGAAGCTTTCTTT.